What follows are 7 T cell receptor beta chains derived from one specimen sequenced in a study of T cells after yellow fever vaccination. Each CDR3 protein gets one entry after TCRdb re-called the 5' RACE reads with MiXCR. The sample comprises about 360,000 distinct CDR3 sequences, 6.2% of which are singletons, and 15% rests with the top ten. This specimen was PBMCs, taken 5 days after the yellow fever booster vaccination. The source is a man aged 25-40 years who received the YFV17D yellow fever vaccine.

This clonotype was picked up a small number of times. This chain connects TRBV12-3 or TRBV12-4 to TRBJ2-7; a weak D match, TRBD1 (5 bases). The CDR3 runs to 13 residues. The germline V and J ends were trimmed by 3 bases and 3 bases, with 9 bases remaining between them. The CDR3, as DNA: TGTGCCAGCAGTTTCGGCAGGGTCTACGAGCAGTACTTC. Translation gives CASSFGRVYEQYF.

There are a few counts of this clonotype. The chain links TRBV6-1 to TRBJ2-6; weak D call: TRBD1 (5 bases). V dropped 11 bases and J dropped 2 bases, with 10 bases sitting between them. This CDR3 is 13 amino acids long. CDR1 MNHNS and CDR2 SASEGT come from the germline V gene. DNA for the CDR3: TGTGCCGCTGGGGCTCCTGGGGCCAACGTCCTGACTTTC. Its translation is CAAGAPGANVLTF.

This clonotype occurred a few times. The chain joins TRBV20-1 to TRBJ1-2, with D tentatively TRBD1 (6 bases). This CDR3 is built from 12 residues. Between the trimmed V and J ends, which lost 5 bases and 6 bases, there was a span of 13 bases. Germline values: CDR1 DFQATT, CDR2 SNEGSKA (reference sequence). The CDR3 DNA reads TGCAGTGCTGATAGGGGGGAGAATGGCTACACCTTC. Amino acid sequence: CSADRGENGYTF.

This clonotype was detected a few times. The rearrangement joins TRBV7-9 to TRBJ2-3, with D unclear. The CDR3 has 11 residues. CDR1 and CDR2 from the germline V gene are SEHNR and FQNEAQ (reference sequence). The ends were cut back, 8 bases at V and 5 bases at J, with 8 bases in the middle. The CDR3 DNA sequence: TGTGCCAGCCAGGTAGTAGATACGCAGTATTTT. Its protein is CASQVVDTQYF.

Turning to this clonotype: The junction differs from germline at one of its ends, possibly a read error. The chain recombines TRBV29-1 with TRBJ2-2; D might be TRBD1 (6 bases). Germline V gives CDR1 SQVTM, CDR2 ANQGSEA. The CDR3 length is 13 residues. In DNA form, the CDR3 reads TGCAGCGTTGATAGGGGGAACACCGGGAAGCTGTTTTTT. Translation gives CSVDRGNTGKLFF.

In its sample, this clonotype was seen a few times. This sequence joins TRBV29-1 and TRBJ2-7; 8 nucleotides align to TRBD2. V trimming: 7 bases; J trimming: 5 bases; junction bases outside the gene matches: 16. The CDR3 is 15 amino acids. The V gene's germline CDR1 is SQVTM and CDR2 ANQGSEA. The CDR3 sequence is CSAWARSAGANEQYF. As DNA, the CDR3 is TGCAGCGCCTGGGCACGCTCAGCGGGAGCGAACGAGCAGTACTTC.

The CDR3 bases are TGTGCCATCAGTGCGGGACTAGCGGGAGTCCACGAGCAGTACTTC. Amino acids: CAISAGLAGVHEQYF. The V call is TRBV10-3, the J call TRBJ2-7; TRBD2 matches at 14 bases. CDR3 length: 15 amino acids. Germline CDR1 reads ENHRY; CDR2 reads SYGVKD. V lost 4 bases, J lost 5 bases, and 4 bases stayed unmatched.